A selection of T cell receptor beta chains follows, all from one sample in a study of tumor and adjacent non-tumor tissue in lung cancer. TCRdb redid the calling of the multiplex PCR reads with MiXCR, one entry per CDR3 protein. The table includes fewer than 150,000 distinct CDR3 sequences, approximately 66% detected once. Material: lung tumor tissue. The receptors were sampled from a man between 60 and 75 years old with small cell lung cancer. Each CDR3 is given with its conserved first and last residue. A D gene is named only where the DNA matches it firmly. Size tells how often a clone was seen (once, few, many) or the class of an expanded clone, and some rows leave it out.

v_call: TRBV29-1
clone_size: many
j_call: TRBJ2-5
d_call: .
cdr3_aa: CSVAVGGEETQYF
cdr3_nt: TGCAGCGTTGCAGTCGGTGGGGAGGAGACCCAGTACTTC

v_call: TRBV5-1
clone_size: .
j_call: TRBJ2-7
d_call: TRBD1
cdr3_aa: CASSKTTGGSLYEQYF
cdr3_nt: TGCGCCAGCAGCAAAACAACAGGGGGCTCACTCTACGAGCAGTACTTC

v_call: TRBV12-3/TRBV12-4
clone_size: .
j_call: TRBJ2-2
d_call: TRBD1
cdr3_aa: CASSPIQGASGELFF
cdr3_nt: TGTGCCAGCAGTCCCATACAGGGGGCGTCCGGGGAGCTGTTTTTT

v_call: TRBV29-1
clone_size: once
j_call: TRBJ1-5
d_call: .
cdr3_aa: CSVILVWVASNQPQHF
cdr3_nt: TGCAGCGTTATATTGGTCTGGGTCGCCTCCAATCAGCCCCAGCATTTT

v_call: TRBV30
clone_size: .
j_call: TRBJ2-3
d_call: TRBD2
cdr3_aa: CAWSTGLADTDTQYF
cdr3_nt: TGTGCCTGGAGTACGGGACTAGCGGACACAGATACGCAGTATTTT

v_call: TRBV7-9
clone_size: .
j_call: TRBJ2-1
d_call: .
cdr3_aa: CASSYGTLHNEKFF
cdr3_nt: TGTGCCAGCAGCTACGGGACCCTCCACAATGAGAAGTTCTTC

v_call: TRBV5-4
clone_size: .
j_call: TRBJ2-2
d_call: TRBD1
cdr3_aa: CASSRDRGLAGELFF
cdr3_nt: TGTGCCAGCAGCCGGGACAGGGGGCTCGCCGGGGAGCTGTTTTTT

v_call: TRBV5-5
clone_size: .
j_call: TRBJ2-2
d_call: .
cdr3_aa: CASSLEGGRTGELFF
cdr3_nt: TGTGCCAGCAGCTTGGAGGGTGGAAGGACCGGGGAGCTGTTTTTT

v_call: TRBV29-1
clone_size: many
j_call: TRBJ2-3
d_call: .
cdr3_aa: CSVSGLGGPTDTQYF
cdr3_nt: TGCAGCGTCTCGGGCCTTGGGGGCCCCACAGATACGCAGTATTTT

v_call: TRBV20-1
clone_size: .
j_call: TRBJ2-5
d_call: .
cdr3_aa: CNAIQRYETQYF
cdr3_nt: TGCAATGCCATCCAGCGGTACGAGACCCAGTACTTC

v_call: TRBV5-4
clone_size: .
j_call: TRBJ2-6
d_call: TRBD1
cdr3_aa: CARSSGQGSSGANVLTF
cdr3_nt: TGTGCCAGAAGCTCCGGACAGGGTTCTTCCGGGGCCAACGTCCTGACTTTC

v_call: TRBV10-2
clone_size: .
j_call: TRBJ2-1
d_call: .
cdr3_aa: CASSDLESDNEQFF
cdr3_nt: TGCGCCAGCAGTGATTTAGAGAGTGACAATGAGCAGTTCTTC

v_call: TRBV6-6
clone_size: .
j_call: TRBJ2-5
d_call: .
cdr3_aa: CVSTYGEAQYF
cdr3_nt: TGTGTCAGCACCTATGGGGAGGCCCAGTACTTC

v_call: TRBV11-3
clone_size: .
j_call: TRBJ2-1
d_call: .
cdr3_aa: CASSTKIEGEQFF
cdr3_nt: TGTGCCAGCAGCACAAAAATTGAGGGTGAGCAGTTCTTC

v_call: TRBV20-1
clone_size: .
j_call: TRBJ1-5
d_call: TRBD1
cdr3_aa: CGTSDREQPQHF
cdr3_nt: TGCGGTACGTCGGACAGGGAACAGCCCCAGCATTTT

v_call: TRBV12-3/TRBV12-4
clone_size: many
j_call: TRBJ2-7
d_call: .
cdr3_aa: CASSSPLRGSHEQYF
cdr3_nt: TGTGCCAGCAGTTCGCCCCTTCGCGGGTCCCACGAGCAGTACTTC

v_call: TRBV29-1
clone_size: .
j_call: TRBJ1-2
d_call: .
cdr3_aa: CSIEEGPRGGGYTF
cdr3_nt: TGCAGCATTGAAGAAGGGCCTCGGGGTGGGGGCTACACCTTC

v_call: TRBV20-1
clone_size: once
j_call: TRBJ1-4
d_call: TRBD1
cdr3_aa: CSVRDRRQGREKLFF
cdr3_nt: TGCAGTGTTAGAGATCGGCGACAGGGACGAGAAAAACTGTTTTTT

v_call: TRBV12-3/TRBV12-4
clone_size: many
j_call: TRBJ2-4
d_call: TRBD2
cdr3_aa: CASSLRSGIQNIQYF
cdr3_nt: TGTGCCAGCAGTTTGCGAAGCGGGATCCAAAACATTCAGTACTTC

v_call: TRBV5-1
clone_size: .
j_call: TRBJ1-4
d_call: .
cdr3_aa: CASSQNRATNEKLFF
cdr3_nt: TGCGCCAGCAGCCAGAACAGGGCAACTAATGAAAAACTGTTTTTT

v_call: TRBV20-1
clone_size: .
j_call: TRBJ2-3
d_call: TRBD2
cdr3_aa: CSASEPSGSDTQYF
cdr3_nt: TGCAGTGCTAGTGAGCCTAGCGGTTCAGATACGCAGTATTTT

v_call: TRBV20-1
clone_size: .
j_call: TRBJ2-1
d_call: .
cdr3_aa: CSARDFGAGRIGDEQFF
cdr3_nt: TGCAGTGCTAGAGATTTCGGGGCGGGACGAATAGGGGACGAGCAGTTCTTC

v_call: TRBV20-1
clone_size: .
j_call: TRBJ1-1
d_call: TRBD1
cdr3_aa: CSADGGRGNTEAIF
cdr3_nt: TGCAGTGCGGACGGGGGCAGGGGGAACACTGAAGCTATCTTT

v_call: TRBV6-5
clone_size: many
j_call: TRBJ1-5
d_call: .
cdr3_aa: CASSSGIQGNQPQHF
cdr3_nt: TGTGCCAGCAGTTCCGGGATCCAAGGCAATCAGCCCCAGCATTTT

v_call: TRBV20-1
clone_size: many
j_call: TRBJ2-5
d_call: TRBD2
cdr3_aa: CSARDPNSGLWGTQYF
cdr3_nt: TGCAGTGCTAGAGATCCGAATAGCGGGTTATGGGGGACCCAGTACTTC

v_call: TRBV29-1
clone_size: .
j_call: TRBJ2-2
d_call: .
cdr3_aa: CSVVGTLAANTGELFF
cdr3_nt: TGCAGCGTTGTAGGTACACTAGCAGCGAACACCGGGGAGTTGTTTTTT

v_call: TRBV28
clone_size: .
j_call: TRBJ1-3
d_call: .
cdr3_aa: CACRSTGTVDSGNTIYF
cdr3_nt: TGTGCCTGCAGATCCACCGGGACGGTGGATTCTGGAAACACCATATATTTT

v_call: TRBV11-3
clone_size: .
j_call: TRBJ1-2
d_call: .
cdr3_aa: CASTGVNYGYTF
cdr3_nt: TGTGCTAGTACCGGGGTGAACTATGGCTACACCTTC

v_call: TRBV20-1
clone_size: few
j_call: TRBJ2-3
d_call: .
cdr3_aa: CSARRGGKTDTQYF
cdr3_nt: TGCAGTGCTAGGAGGGGCGGGAAGACAGATACGCAGTATTTT

v_call: TRBV28
clone_size: few
j_call: TRBJ1-4
d_call: .
cdr3_aa: CASSLLYYGRELFF
cdr3_nt: TGTGCCAGCAGTTTATTGTACTACGGGAGGGAACTGTTTTTT

v_call: TRBV20-1
clone_size: .
j_call: TRBJ2-1
d_call: .
cdr3_aa: CNARALVDYNEQFF
cdr3_nt: TGCAATGCTAGAGCCTTAGTGGACTACAATGAGCAGTTCTTC

v_call: TRBV13
clone_size: .
j_call: TRBJ2-3
d_call: TRBD1
cdr3_aa: CASSLSQDRVTDTQYF
cdr3_nt: TGTGCCAGCAGCTTAAGCCAGGACAGGGTAACAGATACGCAGTATTTT